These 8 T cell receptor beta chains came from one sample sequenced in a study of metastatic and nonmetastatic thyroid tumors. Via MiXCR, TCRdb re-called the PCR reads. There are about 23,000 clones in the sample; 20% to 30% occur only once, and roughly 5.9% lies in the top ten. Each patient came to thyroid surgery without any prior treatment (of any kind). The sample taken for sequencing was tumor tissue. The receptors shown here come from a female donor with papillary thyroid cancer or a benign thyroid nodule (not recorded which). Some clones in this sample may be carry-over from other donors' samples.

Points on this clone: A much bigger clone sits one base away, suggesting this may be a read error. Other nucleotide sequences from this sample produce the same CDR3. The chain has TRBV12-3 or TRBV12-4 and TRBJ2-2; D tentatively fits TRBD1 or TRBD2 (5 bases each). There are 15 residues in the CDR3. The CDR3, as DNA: TGTGCCAGCAGTATCCGGGGACGGCCAACCGGGGAGCCGTTTTTT. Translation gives CASSIRGRPTGEPFF.

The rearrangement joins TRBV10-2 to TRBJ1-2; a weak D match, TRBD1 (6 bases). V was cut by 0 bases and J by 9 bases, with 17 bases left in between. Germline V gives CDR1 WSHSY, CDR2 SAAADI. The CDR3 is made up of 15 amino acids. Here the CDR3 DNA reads TGCGCCAGCAGTGAGTCGACCTACAGGGTACTATGCTACACCTTC. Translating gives CASSESTYRVLCYTF.

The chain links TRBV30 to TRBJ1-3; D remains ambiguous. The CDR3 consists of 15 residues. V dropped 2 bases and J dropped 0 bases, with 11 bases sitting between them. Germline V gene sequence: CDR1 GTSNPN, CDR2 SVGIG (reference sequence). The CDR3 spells CAWSSGTDSGNTIYF. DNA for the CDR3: TGTGCCTGGAGTTCTGGCACGGACTCTGGAAACACCATATATTTT.

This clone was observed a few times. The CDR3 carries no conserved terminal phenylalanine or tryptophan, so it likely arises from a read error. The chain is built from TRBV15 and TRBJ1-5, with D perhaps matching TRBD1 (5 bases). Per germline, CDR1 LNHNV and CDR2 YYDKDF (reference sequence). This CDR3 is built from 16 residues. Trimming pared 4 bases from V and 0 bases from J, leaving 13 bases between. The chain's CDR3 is CATSNAGTVSNQPQHL. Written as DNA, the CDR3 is TGTGCCACCAGCAACGCCGGGACTGTTAGCAATCAGCCCCAGCATCTT.

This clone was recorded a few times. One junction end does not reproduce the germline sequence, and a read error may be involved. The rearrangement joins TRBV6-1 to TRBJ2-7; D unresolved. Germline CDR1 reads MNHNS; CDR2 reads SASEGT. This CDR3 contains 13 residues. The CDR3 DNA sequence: TGTGCCAGCGGTGGCACTTCGCTCTACGATCAGTACTTC. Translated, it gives CASGGTSLYDQYF.

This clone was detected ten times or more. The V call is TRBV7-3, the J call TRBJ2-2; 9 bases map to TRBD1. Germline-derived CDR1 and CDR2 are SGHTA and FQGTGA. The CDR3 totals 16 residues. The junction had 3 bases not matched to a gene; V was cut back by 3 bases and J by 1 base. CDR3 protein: CASSFTGGRNTGELFF. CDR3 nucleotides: TGTGCCAGCAGCTTTACAGGGGGCAGGAACACCGGGGAGCTGTTTTTT.

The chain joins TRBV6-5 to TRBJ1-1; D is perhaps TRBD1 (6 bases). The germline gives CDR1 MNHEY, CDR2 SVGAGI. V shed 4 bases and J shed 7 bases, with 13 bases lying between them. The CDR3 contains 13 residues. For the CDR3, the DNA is TGTGCCAGCAGTTTCTCGACAGGAGGTGAAGCTTTCTTT. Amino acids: CASSFSTGGEAFF.

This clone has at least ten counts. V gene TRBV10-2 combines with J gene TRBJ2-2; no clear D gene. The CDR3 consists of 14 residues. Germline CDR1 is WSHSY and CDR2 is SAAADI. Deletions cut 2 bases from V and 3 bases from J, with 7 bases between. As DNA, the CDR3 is TGCGCCAGCAGTGAGCCCTGGGACACCGGGGAGCTGTTTTTT. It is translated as CASSEPWDTGELFF.